The present entry profiles one T cell receptor (beta chain) with its context. No cognate antigen has been identified for it. Base qualities are not at hand, and no much larger clone is one base apart. This specimen comes from a study of T cell responses to AZD1222 COVID-19 vaccine (dated by TCRdb to the early 2020s). In the study overall: TCR sequencing covered 230 or so trial participants: 200 to 220 given two doses of AZD1222 and about 26 given two doses of MenACWY control vaccine. Trial participants were enrolled by age into 18-55, 56-69 and 70-plus year subgroups, with roughly 150, 30 and 60 TCR-sequenced participants respectively.

General study outcomes and caveats: Conclusions about previously exposed vaccinees are limited because only six or seven AZD1222 recipients were SARS-CoV-2 seropositive at baseline. Epitopes outside the regions mutated in the B.1.351 and B.1.1.7 variants were reportedly recognized by nearly half of the unique spike-specific TCRs. The 56-69-year group was small, and its depth increase did not reach significance, likely because of low power. Participants were mostly white British, with more females than males. The authors suggested clonal diversity may have been underestimated. Because no day 14 peak-response samples were available, the repertoires could be characterized only after the peak T cell response. After two AZD1222 doses, both the breadth and the depth of spike-specific TCRs were significantly higher than at day 0 and than in MenACWY recipients. The vaccine-associated CD4 TCRs covered the entire spike protein, and the dominant responses fell in regions 160-218 and 743-854.

The CDR3 regions of human TCRbeta chains were subjected to immunosequencing. Processing in the source paper ran as follows. TCRs in the repertoires were matched against a reference library of SARS-CoV-2-specific TCRs that had been generated with the MIRA antigen-specificity platform. Breadth was defined as the fraction of unique TCRs that were SARS-CoV-2-associated. Depth was defined as the fraction of total T cells that were SARS-CoV-2-associated. Using the MIRA data, every spike-specific TCR was mapped to the spike region that the TCR reacted to and assigned to either a CD4 or a CD8 class. Log10-transformed breadth and depth values were compared by one-way ANOVA with Sidak's multiple comparisons tests. The table comes from immuneACCESS by way of TCRdb, which keeps in-frame sequences with V and J called. Part of the clones is missing from these tables; in studies checked, under half for an unresolved V gene and the rest for unknown reasons. D and trimming were read from the DNA, whereas the V and J calls and clone size are those reported in that table. In all, the sample holds roughly 140,000 clones, and more than 80% of those were seen once. The top ten constitute 3% to 3.5% of the sample.

This specimen's time point label, per the study, means: about 28 days (+/-7) after the second vaccine dose. AZD1222 recipients whose second dose came at about 4 weeks and those whose second dose came at about 12 weeks were combined into one group, since spike-specific TCR depth and breadth did not differ between the two schedules. Vaccinee samples came from UK trials COV001 and COV002, including a single-blind randomized controlled phase 2/3 trial of AZD1222 (ChAdOx1 nCoV-19) in healthy adults. Trial participant PBMC samples were collected at day 0 and day 28 after the second dose for TCRbeta chain sequencing. The starting material was peripheral blood, obtained 28 days after the second AZD1222 dose. This TCR was recovered from an adult who received the AZD1222 COVID-19 vaccine.

The CDR3 in this case is CASSPSGGGETQYF. In nucleotides, the sequence is TGTGCCAGCAGCCCCAGCGGAGGCGGGGAGACCCAGTACTTC. The sequence is built from TRBV3-1 (or the pseudogene TRBV3-2) and TRBJ2-5, and the D gene may be TRBD2, 5 bases matching. Based on the germline V gene (reference sequence), the CDR1 and CDR2 sequences are LGHDT and YNNKEL. The trim is 4 bases for V and 5 bases for J, with a gap of 14 bases between the germline ends. Counted from cysteine to phenylalanine, this CDR3 has 14 amino acids. The DNA shown is the 42-base CDR3, in frame from base 1.